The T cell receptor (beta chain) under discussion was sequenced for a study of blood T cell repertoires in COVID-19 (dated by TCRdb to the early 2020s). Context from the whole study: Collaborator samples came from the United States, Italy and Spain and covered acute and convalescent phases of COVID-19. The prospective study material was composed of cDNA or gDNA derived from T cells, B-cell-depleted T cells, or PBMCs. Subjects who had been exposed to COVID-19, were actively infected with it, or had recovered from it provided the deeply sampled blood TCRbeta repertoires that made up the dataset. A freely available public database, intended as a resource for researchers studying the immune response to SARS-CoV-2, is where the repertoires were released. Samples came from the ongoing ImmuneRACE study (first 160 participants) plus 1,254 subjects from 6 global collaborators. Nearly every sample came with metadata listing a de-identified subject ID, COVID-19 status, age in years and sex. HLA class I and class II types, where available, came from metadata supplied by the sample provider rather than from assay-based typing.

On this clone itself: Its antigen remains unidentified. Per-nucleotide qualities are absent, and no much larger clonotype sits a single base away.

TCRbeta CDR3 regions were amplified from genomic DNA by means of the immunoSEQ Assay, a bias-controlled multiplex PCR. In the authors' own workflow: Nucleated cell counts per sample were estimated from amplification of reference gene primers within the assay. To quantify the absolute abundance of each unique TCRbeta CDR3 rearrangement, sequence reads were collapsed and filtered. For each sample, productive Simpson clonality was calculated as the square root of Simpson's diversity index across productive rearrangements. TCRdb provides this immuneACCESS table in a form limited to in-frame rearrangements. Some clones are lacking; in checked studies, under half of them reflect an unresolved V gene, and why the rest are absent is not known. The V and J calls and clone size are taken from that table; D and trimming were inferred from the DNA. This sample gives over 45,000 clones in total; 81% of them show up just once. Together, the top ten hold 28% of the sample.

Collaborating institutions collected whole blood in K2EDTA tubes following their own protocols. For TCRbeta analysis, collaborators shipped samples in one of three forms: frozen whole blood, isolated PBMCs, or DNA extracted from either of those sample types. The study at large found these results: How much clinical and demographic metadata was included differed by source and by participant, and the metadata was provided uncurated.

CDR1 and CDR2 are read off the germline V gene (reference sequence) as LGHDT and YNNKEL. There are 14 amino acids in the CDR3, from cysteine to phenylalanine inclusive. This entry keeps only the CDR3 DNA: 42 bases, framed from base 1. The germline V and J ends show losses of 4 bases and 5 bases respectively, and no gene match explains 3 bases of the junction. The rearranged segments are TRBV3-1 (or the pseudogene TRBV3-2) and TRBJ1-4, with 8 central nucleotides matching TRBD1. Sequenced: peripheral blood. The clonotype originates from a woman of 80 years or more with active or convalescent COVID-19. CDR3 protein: CASSLRTGNEKLFF. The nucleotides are TGTGCCAGCAGCCTCAGGACAGGGAATGAAAAACTGTTTTTT.